The 26 T cell receptor beta chains reported below all come from one sample, sequenced in a study of neurological immune-mediated disorders. TCRdb re-derived calls from the 5' RACE reads in MiXCR, one entry per CDR3 protein. The data show around 79,000 distinct CDR3 sequences, less than 15% seen once. Material for sequencing was PBMCs. The receptor set was obtained from a woman between 45 and 60 years old in good health.

This clonotype was recorded many times. The chain carries TRBV7-2 and TRBJ2-4; D remains unclear. The CDR3 consists of 13 residues. CDR1 is SGHTA, CDR2 FQGNSA, per germline. V was cut by 5 bases and J by 7 bases, with 12 bases left in between. CDR3 in DNA: TGTGCCAGCAGCCCTAATGTCGGCAACATTCAGTACTTC. Amino acids: CASSPNVGNIQYF.

This clonotype was seen repeatedly, ten times or more. The chain joins TRBV20-1 to TRBJ2-7; TRBD2 agrees at 14 bases. The CDR3 consists of 15 residues. Germline CDR1 reads DFQATT; CDR2 reads SNEGSKA (reference sequence). The ends lost 5 bases at V and 3 bases at J; junction bases unmatched: 6. The CDR3 protein is CSAVPGTSGGYEQYF. Written as DNA, the CDR3 is TGCAGTGCTGTCCCCGGGACTAGCGGGGGCTACGAGCAGTACTTC.

At least ten counts were recorded for this clonotype. The chain uses TRBV20-1 and TRBJ2-1, with TRBD2 matching over 12 bases. With V trimmed by 6 bases and J by 0 bases, 3 bases remained unmatched. The CDR3 contains 15 residues. In germline, CDR1 is DFQATT, CDR2 SNEGSKA (reference sequence). The CDR3 sequence is CSAMTSGSSYNEQFF. The CDR3 DNA is TGCAGTGCCATGACTAGCGGGAGCTCCTACAATGAGCAGTTCTTC.

This clonotype was recorded many times. The chain joins TRBV20-1 to TRBJ2-5; 9 positions agree with TRBD2. Germline trimming cut 5 bases from V and 4 bases from J; bases unmatched to any gene: 11. Looked up from germline, CDR1 is DFQATT and CDR2 is SNEGSKA (reference sequence). The CDR3 runs 15 residues. CDR3 loop: CSAGSGRSAGETQYF. DNA of the CDR3: TGCAGTGCTGGTAGCGGGAGATCTGCGGGAGAGACCCAGTACTTC.

This clonotype was observed at least ten times. This rearrangement joins TRBV6-1 to TRBJ2-4, with a weak D call TRBD2 (6 bases). CDR1 and CDR2 (germline): MNHNS, SASEGT. V was pared by 7 bases and J by 7 bases, with 20 bases between. CDR3 length: 15 residues. CDR3 DNA sequence: TGTGCCAGCAATCGAGGGGAAGGTGGGAGGAACATTCAGTACTTC. As protein: CASNRGEGGRNIQYF.

This clonotype was recorded at least ten times. CDR3 protein: CASSYWPPGSGEYNSPLHF. The CDR3 DNA reads as TGTGCCAGCAGTTACTGGCCCCCCGGGTCAGGGGAATATAATTCACCCCTCCACTTT. The chain uses TRBV6-5 and TRBJ1-6, with D perhaps matching TRBD1 (6 bases). CDR3 length: 19 residues. Germline CDR1 is MNHEY and CDR2 is SVGAGI. V lost 1 base, J lost 4 bases, and 20 bases lay in between.

Ten or more counts support this clonotype. The rearrangement links TRBV10-3 to TRBJ1-1; 9 nucleotides align to TRBD1. Looked up from germline, CDR1 is ENHRY and CDR2 is SYGVKD. V shed 11 bases and J 8 bases; nucleotides not matched to a gene: 12. The CDR3 spans 13 residues. CDR3 residues: CACEGYRGREAFF. DNA of the CDR3: TGTGCCTGCGAAGGGTACAGGGGGCGAGAAGCTTTCTTT.

This clonotype was detected many times. The genes are TRBV24-1 and TRBJ2-1; D unclear. Trimming pared 4 bases from V and 1 base from J, leaving 4 bases between. The CDR3 is made up of 13 amino acids. Germline V lookup: CDR1 KGHDR, CDR2 SFDVKD. CDR3 protein: CATSEGSYNEQFF. In nucleotides, the CDR3 is TGTGCCACCAGTGAGGGGTCCTACAATGAGCAGTTCTTC.

For this clonotype: Mismatch with germline at one junction end may stem from a read error. The CDR3 coding sequence is TGTGCCAGTTCAAGCGGGCCCAATAGTGATACGCATTATTTT. The encoded protein is CASSSGPNSDTHYF. The chain combines TRBV9 with TRBJ2-3; tentative D call: TRBD2 (6 bases). Germline lookup yields CDR1 SGDLS and CDR2 YYNGEE. This CDR3 contains 14 residues. Based on the CDR3 plus reference TRBV9 and TRBJ2-3, the full variable domain is DSGVTQTPKHLITATGQRVTLRCSPRSGDLSVYWYQQSLDQGLQFLIQYYNGEERAKGNILERFSAQQFPDLHSELNLSSLELGDSALYFCASSSGPNSDTHYFGPGTRLTVL.

This clonotype was detected many times. V usage is TRBV7-8 and J usage is TRBJ2-7, with 7 bases aligning to TRBD2. The length of the CDR3 is 16 residues. Germline V CDR1 and CDR2: SGHVS, FQNEAQ. V gave up 1 base and J gave up 4 bases; unmatched junction bases: 10. Here the CDR3 DNA reads TGTGCCAGCAGCTTAGATAGGGCGGGAGCCGGGTACGAGCAGTACTTC. Its translation is CASSLDRAGAGYEQYF.

As for this clonotype: One junction end does not reproduce the germline sequence, and a read error may be involved. The CDR3 sequence: CSARISRPSRGELFF. The CDR3 nucleotides are TGCAGTGCTAGAATCTCCCGACCCTCTAGGGGGGAGCTGTTCTTC. The rearrangement joins TRBV20-1 to TRBJ2-1; D is possibly TRBD1 or TRBD2 (6 bases each). CDR3 length: 15 residues. Per the germline V gene, CDR1 is DFQATT and CDR2 is SNEGSKA (reference sequence).

This clonotype was observed many times. The chain combines TRBV5-6 with TRBJ2-7; 9 nucleotides line up with TRBD1. The ends lost 5 bases at V and 3 bases at J; junction bases unmatched: 9. Looked up from germline, CDR1 is SGHDT and CDR2 is YYEEEE. This CDR3 is built from 15 residues. The CDR3 region is CASRYRGLNNYEQYF. The CDR3, as DNA: TGTGCCAGCAGGTACAGGGGGCTCAATAACTACGAGCAGTACTTC.

This clonotype was recorded at least ten times. The chain uses TRBV27 and TRBJ2-5; D gene uncertain. Trimming removed 1 base at V and 2 bases at J, with 11 bases between. In germline, CDR1 is MNHEY, CDR2 SMNVEV (reference sequence). This CDR3 comprises 15 residues. In DNA form, the CDR3 reads TGTGCCAGCAGTTTATTCGTCTCAAAGCAAGAGACCCAGTACTTC. This codes for CASSLFVSKQETQYF.

Concerning this clonotype itself: Since the CDR3 does not end with the conserved phenylalanine or tryptophan, this likely comes from a read error. No DNA is shown, since the ends of the CDR3 on it are uncertain; the CDR3 is the one TCRdb lists. The chain couples TRBV12-3 or TRBV12-4 to TRBJ2-2; TRBD2, the table's D call, was not compared with the DNA. The CDR3 sequence runs 15 residues, both termini included. The CDR3 here is CASRSPESNTGELLL.

This clonotype has ten or more counts. The chain links TRBV5-1 to TRBJ2-1; 9 bases are shared with TRBD2. The CDR3 spans 15 residues. J lost 4 bases, V lost 4 bases, and 6 bases had no gene match. Germline assignment: CDR1 SGHRS and CDR2 YFSETQ. CDR3 DNA sequence: TGCGCCAGCAGCAGCCTAGCGGGGTCTTACAATGAGCAGTTCTTC. Residues: CASSSLAGSYNEQFF.

Many counts were recorded for this clonotype. The chain joins TRBV28 to TRBJ1-5, with no clear D. Germline V gene data show CDR1 as MDHEN and CDR2 as SYDVKM. This CDR3 has 12 residues. V was cut by 5 bases and J by 6 bases, with 8 bases left in between. This CDR3 reads CASSESGQPQHF. CDR3 DNA sequence: TGTGCCAGCAGTGAATCGGGTCAGCCCCAGCATTTT.

This clonotype was detected a few times. This rearrangement joins TRBV5-1 to TRBJ2-1; TRBD2 matches 8 bases. Germline V gene sequence: CDR1 SGHRS, CDR2 YFSETQ. V shed 2 bases, J shed 7 bases, and the junction held 5 bases outside the gene matches. This CDR3 has 14 residues. CDR3 nucleotides: TGCGCCAGCAGCTTCACTAGCGGTTCAAATGAGCAGTTCTTC. Residues: CASSFTSGSNEQFF.

Many counts were recorded for this clonotype. The rearrangement links TRBV5-1 to TRBJ1-1; D unresolved. This CDR3 contains 13 residues. V shed 6 bases and J shed 4 bases, with 13 bases lying between them. Germline lookup yields CDR1 SGHRS and CDR2 YFSETQ. CDR3 nucleotides: TGCGCCAGCACCCGAGATCCTAGCACTGAAGCTTTCTTT. Its protein is CASTRDPSTEAFF.

The genes are TRBV7-8 and TRBJ2-5; 7 bases line up with TRBD1. CDR3 length: 15 residues. Germline assignment: CDR1 SGHVS and CDR2 FQNEAQ. The trim removed 5 bases at V and 5 bases at J, leaving 11 bases unmatched. DNA for the CDR3: TGTGCCAGCAGCACCACGGAAGGGGGCTGGGAGACCCAGTACTTC. This codes for CASSTTEGGWETQYF.

This clonotype was recorded many times. This could be a read error, since a much larger clone is one nucleotide away. CDR3 sequence: CASSPQGISYNEQFF. The DNA of the CDR3 is TGTGCCAGCAGCCCACAGGGGATCTCCTACAATGAGCAGTTCTTC. The chain carries TRBV6-4 and TRBJ2-1; TRBD1 aligns across 7 bases. The junction had 5 bases not matched to a gene; V was cut back by 6 bases and J by 0 bases. CDR1 is MRHNA, CDR2 SNTAGT, per germline. The CDR3 loop spans 15 amino acids.

This clonotype showed up many times. This chain uses TRBV7-9 with TRBJ2-1, with 13 bases that match TRBD2. Germline lookup yields CDR1 SEHNR and CDR2 FQNEAQ (reference sequence). The ends lost 1 base at V and 13 bases at J; junction bases unmatched: 4. The CDR3 totals 14 residues. CDR3 coding DNA: TGTGCCAGCAGCTTAGGACTAGCGGGGGGTATTCAGTTCTTC. Translated: CASSLGLAGGIQFF.

This clonotype was counted at least ten times. The V gene is TRBV20-1, the J gene TRBJ1-2; D is unresolved. Trimming stripped 2 bases from V and 4 bases from J, with 11 bases between. CDR3 size: 13 residues. From germline, CDR1 is DFQATT and CDR2 SNEGSKA (reference sequence). The CDR3 coding sequence is TGCAGTGCTAGATGGGCGGGTGTCTATGGCTACACCTTC. Protein: CSARWAGVYGYTF.

This clonotype was counted ten times or more. The CDR3 nucleotides are TGTGCCACCTCGATATGGGCCAACCAGCCCCAGCATTTT. Amino acid sequence: CATSIWANQPQHF. The genes are TRBV2 and TRBJ1-5, with D unresolved. The V gene lost 10 bases and the J gene lost 7 bases, with 17 bases spanning the gap. CDR1 is SNHLY, CDR2 FYNNEI, per germline. The CDR3 is 13 residues long.

This sequence joins TRBV5-1 and TRBJ2-1, with a tentative D call TRBD2 (5 bases). CDR3 size: 17 residues. V was cut by 4 bases and J by 0 bases, with 17 bases left in between. Germline CDR1 is SGHRS and CDR2 is YFSETQ. The CDR3 region is CASSPKGGPSSYNEQFF. CDR3 sequence (DNA): TGCGCCAGCAGCCCAAAAGGAGGTCCGAGCTCCTACAATGAGCAGTTCTTC. Combining the CDR3 with reference TRBV5-1 and TRBJ2-1 gives the whole variable domain KAGVTQTPRYLIKTRGQQVTLSCSPISGHRSVSWYQQTPGQGLQFLFEYFSETQRNKGNFPGRFSGRQFSNSRSEMNVSTLELGDSALYLCASSPKGGPSSYNEQFFGPGTRLTVL.

This clonotype has a count of ten or more. The CDR3 protein is CASSLFGTNSNQPQHF. CDR3 in DNA: TGTGCCAGCAGCTTGTTTGGGACAAATAGCAATCAGCCCCAGCATTTT. The V gene is TRBV5-5, the J gene TRBJ1-5; weak D call: TRBD1 (6 bases). The germline V gene has CDR1 SGHKS and CDR2 YYEKEE (reference sequence). The CDR3 contains 16 residues. Trimming left V 1 base short and J 0 bases short, with 11 bases between.

The sample holds many counts of this clonotype. V is TRBV27 and J is TRBJ1-5; 7 bases map to TRBD1. CDR1 MNHEY and CDR2 SMNVEV come from the germline V gene (reference sequence). This CDR3 spans 13 amino acids. V shed 3 bases and J 7 bases; nucleotides not matched to a gene: 3. The CDR3 loop reads CASSFQGGQPQHF. In nucleotides, the CDR3 is TGTGCCAGCAGTTTTCAGGGGGGACAGCCCCAGCATTTT.